The 15 T cell receptor beta chains below come from one sample, sequenced in a study of blood T cell repertoires in COVID-19. Using immunoSEQ multiplex PCR, the repertoire was profiled, and TCRdb retains in-frame clones only, with some absent. The sample consists of about 50,000 clones, roughly 88% of them appearing once. The sample was peripheral blood. Receptor source: an older woman with acute or convalescent COVID-19.

V and J are TRBV10-3 and TRBJ1-3, with TRBD1 identical over 7 bases. The CDR3 has 19 residues. V lost 0 bases, J lost 2 bases, and 13 bases stayed unmatched. The V gene's germline CDR1 is ENHRY and CDR2 SYGVKD. CDR3 nucleotide sequence: TGTGCCATCAGTGAGTCTGATTTTCGGACAGGAGGGACTGGAAACACCATATATTTT. Its translation is CAISESDFRTGGTGNTIYF.

The chain employs TRBV3-1 (or the pseudogene TRBV3-2) and TRBJ2-1, with D unclear. This CDR3 contains 13 residues. Germline-derived CDR1 and CDR2 are LGHDT and YNNKEL (reference sequence). The V gene lost 1 base and the J gene lost 6 bases, with 7 bases spanning the gap. Here the CDR3 DNA reads TGTGCCAGCAGCCAAGGAAATAGCAATGAGCAGTTCTTC. This codes for CASSQGNSNEQFF.

The chain links TRBV30 to TRBJ2-2; D is unclear. The germline CDR1 and CDR2 sequences are GTSNPN and SVGIG (reference sequence). The CDR3 runs 13 residues. Between the trimmed V and J ends, which lost 0 bases and 6 bases, there was a span of 8 bases. The CDR3 DNA follows: TGTGCCTGGAGTGTACAGAGAGCCGGGGAGCTGTTTTTT. It is translated as CAWSVQRAGELFF.

The CDR3 spells CASSSGGSSHLDTQYF. The DNA for the CDR3 is TGTGCCAGCAGTTCTGGGGGGAGCTCCCACTTAGATACGCAGTATTTT. The chain has TRBV28 and TRBJ2-3; TRBD2 might be the D (6 bases). CDR3 length equals 16 residues. Germline V CDR1 and CDR2: MDHEN, SYDVKM. Trimming pared 4 bases from V and 5 bases from J, leaving 19 bases between.

This chain connects TRBV29-1 to TRBJ2-3; D is perhaps TRBD2 (6 bases). Deletions cut 1 base from V and 5 bases from J, with 10 bases between. Germline V gene data show CDR1 as SQVTM and CDR2 as ANQGSEA. The CDR3 has 13 residues. The CDR3 here is CSVEAIGGDTQYF. DNA of the CDR3: TGCAGCGTTGAAGCGATCGGGGGAGATACGCAGTATTTT.

The chain links TRBV2 to TRBJ1-5, with no clear D. CDR1 and CDR2 from the germline V gene are SNHLY and FYNNEI. CDR3 size: 13 residues. The V gene lost 8 bases and the J gene lost 6 bases, with 14 bases spanning the gap. The CDR3 loop is CASGQREGQPQHF. The CDR3 DNA sequence: TGTGCCAGCGGGCAGAGGGAGGGTCAGCCCCAGCATTTT.

V gene TRBV7-9 combines with J gene TRBJ1-6; a possible D gene is TRBD1 (5 bases). The CDR3 spans 15 residues. Per the germline V gene, CDR1 is SEHNR and CDR2 is FQNEAQ (reference sequence). Trimming took 2 bases from V and 6 from J, leaving 11 bases between them. The CDR3 sequence is CASSLSGRVNSPLHF. Here the CDR3 DNA reads TGTGCCAGCAGCTTAAGTGGCAGGGTTAATTCACCCCTCCACTTT.

The chain joins TRBV19 to TRBJ1-5; 12 bases are shared with TRBD1. From germline, CDR1 is LNHDA and CDR2 SQIVND (reference sequence). The CDR3 extends over 17 amino acids. The V gene end was trimmed by 8 bases and the J gene end by 1 base; junction bases not matched to a gene: 9. CDR3 residues: CASSPGQGAESNQPQHF. The CDR3 bases are TGTGCCAGTTCTCCGGGACAGGGGGCGGAGAGCAATCAGCCCCAGCATTTT.

This rearrangement joins TRBV12-2 to TRBJ2-2; the table's D call of TRBD1 was not tested on the DNA. TRBV12-2 is assigned pseudogene status. This CDR3 comprises 16 residues. This CDR3 is CASRDQEFPNTGELFF. The CDR3 bases are TGTGCAAGTCGCGACCAGGAATTTCCGAACACCGGGGAGCTGTTTTTT.

The chain has TRBV3-1 (or the pseudogene TRBV3-2) and TRBJ2-7, with TRBD1 matching over 10 bases. Germline V gene lookup returns CDR1 LGHDT and CDR2 YNNKEL (reference sequence). The J segment lost 7 bases and the V segment lost 4 bases, leaving 10 bases of the junction unmatched. The CDR3 is 15 residues long. Here the CDR3 reads CASSPTGTGVGEQYF. In DNA, the CDR3 is TGTGCCAGCAGCCCAACCGGGACAGGGGTCGGAGAGCAGTACTTC.

CDR3 loop: CASSLRGSTDTQYF. CDR3 DNA sequence: TGTGCCAGCAGTTTACGCGGGAGCACAGATACGCAGTATTTT. The J gene is TRBJ2-3, the V gene TRBV6-6; D is perhaps TRBD2 (5 bases). V lost 4 bases and J 0 bases, leaving 8 bases between the germline ends. CDR3 size: 14 residues. CDR1 and CDR2 from the germline V gene are MNHNY and SVGAGI (reference sequence).

The genes are TRBV10-2 and TRBJ2-7; D is unclear. CDR3 length: 14 amino acids. Germline V lookup: CDR1 WSHSY, CDR2 SAAADI. Trimming cost V 4 bases and J 3 bases, with 13 bases left between them. The CDR3 coding sequence is TGCGCCAGCAGTGTATTTAGTATCGGCTACGAGCAGTACTTC. Its translation: CASSVFSIGYEQYF.

The J gene is TRBJ1-2, the V gene TRBV6-1; no definite D call. V dropped 2 bases and J dropped 4 bases, with 17 bases sitting between them. The CDR3 covers 16 residues. Germline CDR1 and CDR2: MNHNS and SASEGT. The DNA for the CDR3 is TGTGCCAGCAGTGAATTAGTGGGCGATAGATCCTATGGCTACACCTTC. This encodes CASSELVGDRSYGYTF.

V usage is TRBV19 and J usage is TRBJ2-1; 14 bases are shared with TRBD2. J gave up 7 bases and V 11 bases, and 10 bases lay outside the gene matches. This CDR3 has 15 amino acids. Germline lookup yields CDR1 LNHDA and CDR2 SQIVND (reference sequence). The CDR3 spells CASRLAGGPGNEQFF. Here the CDR3 DNA reads TGTGCCTCTAGACTAGCGGGGGGGCCGGGTAATGAGCAGTTCTTC.

CDR3 sequence (DNA): TGTGCCAGCATTTTTTGGGGACAGCCAAGCCGCGAGCTGTTTTTT. Translated, it gives CASIFWGQPSRELFF. V is TRBV6-4 and J is TRBJ2-2, with 7 bases lining up with TRBD1. The V and J ends lost 7 bases and 11 bases, in that order; junction bases with no gene match: 16. Germline CDR1 is MRHNA and CDR2 is SNTAGT. CDR3 length: 15 residues.